This T cell receptor beta chain was observed in a study of blood T cell repertoires in COVID-19. The wider study: Acute and convalescent COVID-19 samples came from the United States, Italy and Spain. In each case, the material was cDNA or gDNA derived from T cells, B-cell-depleted T cells, or PBMCs.

Original analysis: How many nucleated cells were present was estimated from reference gene primer amplification. Some clones are missing from TCRdb's copy, which holds only in-frame ones; the method was immunoSEQ multiplex PCR. That table is the source of V, J and clone size, and D and trimming were worked out from the DNA. The sample lists about 21,000 clones; 89% were seen once. V lost 2 bases, J lost 0 bases, and 4 bases stayed unmatched. This CDR3 region has 16 residues. Per germline, CDR1 SGHDN and CDR2 FVKESK. The chain carries TRBV14 and TRBJ2-5, with 9 bases aligning to TRBD2. The sequence derives from a human donor in a cohort sampled during active COVID-19. The sequenced sample was peripheral blood. The CDR3 DNA is TGTGCCAGCAGCCAACGTCGCGGGAGGGACCAAGAGACCCAGTACTTC. This encodes CASSQRRGRDQETQYF.